Following are 21 T cell receptor beta chains from one sample sequenced in a study of T cells expressing NK-cell markers. TCRdb re-called the 5' RACE reads; one entry per CDR3 protein, DNA not given. The repertoire table contains 300,000 to 450,000 distinct CDR3 sequences. Material: blood T cells: a sorted CD56 or NKG2C T cell subset, CD4+ or CD8+ T cells, or bulk PBMC T cells (not recorded which). These receptors all come from a man between 18 and 69 years old in good health.

This chain links TRBV28 with TRBJ2-4; TCRdb outputs TRBD1, but without DNA this stays unchecked. Germline values: CDR1 MDHEN, CDR2 SYDVKM. The CDR3 is 16 residues long. The chain's CDR3 is CASSLRAGGAKNIQYF.

The gene calls are TRBV7-2 and TRBJ2-7. This CDR3 is built from 15 residues. Germline V CDR1 and CDR2: SGHTA, FQGNSA. CDR3 residues: CASSLNSGRGYEQYF.

The V gene is TRBV7-9, the J gene TRBJ2-5; the TRBD1 assignment by TCRdb is unverifiable without DNA. The CDR3 has 15 amino acids. Per germline, CDR1 SEHNR and CDR2 FQNEAQ (reference sequence). The CDR3 region is CASSRWTGTQETQYF.

The chain employs TRBV5-1 and TRBJ2-7. CDR3 size: 18 residues. Germline loops: CDR1 SGHRS, CDR2 YFSETQ. CDR3 amino acids: CASSLMKLGTQSSYEQYF.

This chain uses TRBV11-2 with TRBJ2-2; without DNA, the TCRdb call of TRBD1 cannot be checked. Per germline, CDR1 SGHAT and CDR2 FQNNGV. This CDR3 comprises 18 residues. CDR3: CASSKNKMGQTYTGELFF.

The genes are TRBV6-5 and TRBJ1-2. Germline V gene lookup returns CDR1 MNHEY and CDR2 SVGAGI. This CDR3 region has 16 residues. The CDR3 loop reads CASSYSAGQTPYGYTF.

The J gene is TRBJ2-3, the V gene TRBV6-5; TCRdb picks TRBD1, but there is no DNA to check that call. Per germline, CDR1 MNHEY and CDR2 SVGAGI. This CDR3 has 15 amino acids. CDR3 region: CASRERGGSTDTQYF.

The chain carries TRBV12-3 or TRBV12-4 and TRBJ1-1. This CDR3 spans 15 amino acids. The CDR3 is CASSYYDRVNTEAFF.

The chain joins TRBV6-2 or TRBV6-3 to TRBJ2-3; with no DNA, the TCRdb D assignment of TRBD2 cannot be verified. Germline V CDR1 and CDR2: MNHEY, SVGEGT. The CDR3 spans 16 residues. The CDR3 sequence: CASSYVLVDSTDTQYF.

CDR3: CSALLGLASYEQYF. The J gene is TRBJ2-7, the V gene TRBV20-1; TCRdb's D gene call, TRBD2, goes unchecked for lack of DNA. This CDR3 region has 14 residues. Germline CDR1 DFQATT, CDR2 SNEGSKA (reference sequence).

The chain carries TRBV7-9 and TRBJ2-1; the TCRdb D gene call, TRBD1, has no DNA to confirm it. Germline V CDR1 and CDR2: SEHNR, FQNEAQ (reference sequence). The length of the CDR3 is 16 residues. This chain's CDR3 is CASSLLMGQGRDEQFF.

V is TRBV11-2 and J is TRBJ2-5; the D gene TCRdb calls, TRBD1, cannot be checked with no DNA. From germline, CDR1 is SGHAT and CDR2 FQNNGV. CDR3 size: 17 residues. The CDR3 sequence: CASSLPGQGMYQETQYF.

The rearrangement uses TRBV5-1 and TRBJ1-1; lacking DNA, the TRBD1 call made by TCRdb goes unchecked. The CDR3 runs to 15 residues. Germline-derived CDR1 and CDR2 are SGHRS and YFSETQ. The CDR3 loop is CASSLGAQGISEAFF.

The CDR3 loop reads CSALAGARETQYF. The chain has TRBV20-1 and TRBJ2-5; lacking DNA, the TRBD1 call made by TCRdb goes unchecked. The length of the CDR3 is 13 residues. Germline V lookup: CDR1 DFQATT, CDR2 SNEGSKA (reference sequence).

V is TRBV27 and J is TRBJ2-7; TCRdb indicates TRBD1, and absent DNA this call remains unverified. CDR3 length: 13 residues. Looked up from germline, CDR1 is MNHEY and CDR2 is SMNVEV (reference sequence). The CDR3 sequence: CASRRDSNYEQYF.

This sequence joins TRBV27 and TRBJ2-7; TCRdb selects TRBD1, and the lack of DNA leaves this call unchecked. Germline CDR1 is MNHEY and CDR2 is SMNVEV (reference sequence). The CDR3 is 16 residues long. The chain's CDR3 is CATRKVLGQGSYEQYF.

The chain joins TRBV10-3 to TRBJ2-3. The CDR3 totals 15 residues. Germline loops: CDR1 ENHRY, CDR2 SYGVKD. CDR3 in amino acids: CAISGAELITDTQYF.

The V call is TRBV7-2, the J call TRBJ2-2. The CDR3 spans 16 residues. Germline lookup yields CDR1 SGHTA and CDR2 FQGNSA. This CDR3 reads CASSSTTGSNTGELFF.

The chain carries TRBV5-1 and TRBJ2-5. This CDR3 is built from 12 residues. Germline values: CDR1 SGHRS, CDR2 YFSETQ. This CDR3 is CASSLGVETQYF.

The chain recombines TRBV28 with TRBJ1-2. This CDR3 comprises 14 residues. CDR1 MDHEN and CDR2 SYDVKM come from the germline V gene. The CDR3 spells CASSSLGVNYGYTF.

The V gene is TRBV5-1, the J gene TRBJ1-6; TCRdb indicates TRBD1, and absent DNA this call remains unverified. CDR3 size: 16 residues. Germline assignment: CDR1 SGHRS and CDR2 YFSETQ. The CDR3 loop is CASSFQGALYNSPLHF.